The TCR beta chain described here comes from a study of cytomegalovirus exposure and HLA in healthy donors (dated by TCRdb to about 2017). As for the study more broadly: According to an earlier analysis of a few hundred of the donors, some 170 million T cells yielded some 120 million unique TCR beta sequences and 250 to 350 Gb of sequence data. Donor age, sex, ethnicity and CMV serostatus were compiled alongside the repertoire data. The study aimed to test whether cataloging public T cell receptors could reveal signatures of past pathogen exposure. A later analysis re-examined previously published TCR beta repertoires from more than 550 donors and added high-resolution HLA genotyping to investigate patterns of TCR occurrence. Along with the roughly 610-subject first cohort, a separate validation cohort of some 130 different subjects was used. Because of strong linkage in the cohort, 5 or 6 DR-DQ haplotypes were treated as single units for association and clustering. The T cell repertoires of 666 subjects were profiled by immunosequencing and related to cytomegalovirus serostatus. Across 300 to 400 genotyped donors of the cohort, an average of roughly 200,000 unique TCR beta nucleotide sequences per donor were sequenced, and around 20% of those sequences were non-productive. All discovery cohort repertoires had been generated using a single sequencing platform. A later genetic analysis used genome-wide SNP genotypes for about 55% of the 666 donors, treating that subset as a discovery cohort. Of the 350 to 450 genotyped donors, 65% to 90% fell in the genetic ancestry cluster associated with self-reported Caucasian donors. The number of typed donors differed by locus: about 629-640 for A, B, C, DRB1 and DQB1; about 520 for DQA1; 606 for DPA1; and approximately 450 for DPB1. Rather than using new phenotypic data, the later analysis identified candidate immune exposures from TCR beta sequences and from how often those sequences occurred across donors. HLA typing included class I and class II loci at four-digit resolution. Around 300 gigabases of sequencing data and 70 million to 85 million unique TCR sequences were included in an early release covering 550 to 650 HLA-typed donors. In an earlier analysis of around 540 of the donors, high-throughput TCR beta sequencing was used to judge whether each TCR beta V gene segment behaved as functional or pseudogenic. To predict cytomegalovirus infection status, the study combined high-throughput TCR immunosequencing, statistical association of individual TCRs with disease status, and machine learning. The study at large found these results: In the study, some 180 TCR beta chains were listed as associated with cytomegalovirus. When HLA alleles, especially DR and DQ, strongly co-occurred, TCR associations were difficult to assign to individual alleles. About 17 rarely observed V segments, including chromosome 9 orphons, were excluded from the earlier analysis of about 610 of the donors because counts were too low. Linkage disequilibrium might explain the correlated functional status among segregating V segments, but an unknown experimental factor could not be ruled out. Sequencing depth was assumed to be roughly uniform across donors in the presence/absence analyses, though that assumption may not hold. The sequencing pipeline was judged likely to have produced a cluster of highly shared sequence variants as a technical artifact. Three of the identified cytomegalovirus-associated TCR beta chains were confirmed in vitro to be specific for cytomegalovirus antigens. According to a later analysis, TCR association rates differed among HLA loci, with DRB1 alleles showing the most associated TCRs and HLA-C alleles showing the fewest. The cohort was sequenced for TCR beta chains only, and without alpha or paired-chain data the features that could be detected were limited. According to a later analysis, parvovirus B19, influenza, CMV and Epstein-Barr virus appeared linked to several top co-occurrence clusters. A later analysis found that HLA-associated TCR beta chains were more clonally expanded and had lower generation probabilities than equally common non-associated chains. Because the 87-base-pair reads could not distinguish some IMGT-functional V segments, including TRBV6-2 and TRBV6-3, those segments were excluded. According to the authors, the approach could potentially be generalized to other disease states and immunological phenotypes. A later genetic analysis associated a missense DCLRE1C variant with V-gene and J-gene trimming of TCR beta chains, and an independent cohort replicated the association. The classifier was reported to diagnose cytomegalovirus status with high specificity and sensitivity in both the original and validation cohorts. In a later genetic analysis, fewer N-insertions in productive TCRs were reported among donors in an Asian-associated ancestry cluster than the roughly 640-donor mean. The only immune exposure information available for the cohort was CMV serostatus. Because some donors lacked HLA typing at each locus, the association tests relied only on the typed subset. Specific HLA alleles were associated with some 15,000 TCR beta sequences at a false discovery rate of 0.05 in a later analysis. Most TCR sequences were observed very rarely across donors, whereas some public TCRs were present in many individuals. Most CMV-associated TCR beta chains appeared to be HLA-restricted in a later analysis, and the HLA associations seemed to be driven largely by CMV exposure. A further reported finding was that TCR beta sequences accurately predicted the HLA-A and HLA-B alleles for most subjects in the first cohort. In an earlier analysis of approximately 590 of the donors, most TCR beta V segments appeared in productive rearrangements about 87% or about 30% of the time, broadly matching IMGT annotations.

In regard to this clone: The antigen this receptor binds is unknown. Relative to the germline gene, one junction end is altered; a read error may explain this.

The germline V gene gives CDR1 as ENHRY and CDR2 as SYGVKD. The CDR3 sequence holds 17 residues, the cysteine and phenylalanine included. CDR3 DNA only is kept here, 51 bases in frame from base 1. Library prep was done by the immunoSEQ multiplex PCR assay. A mixture of 60 forward primers for TCR Vbeta segments and 13 reverse primers for TCR Jbeta segments was used in the multiplex PCR. The CDR3 region of rearranged TCR beta genes was amplified from genomic DNA with a multiplex PCR assay. Amplified TCR beta libraries were sequenced as 87-base-pair reads on the Illumina HiSeq System. On the authors' methods: Across the 600 to 700 repertoires, a later analysis counted tens of millions of unique TCR beta chains, approximately 12 million of which were shared by at least two donors. Raw reads were error-corrected and collapsed into unique sequences by a nearest-neighbor algorithm in which closely related sequences were merged to remove PCR and sequencing errors. CDR3 sequences were aligned to IMGT reference sequences to assign V, D and J gene segments. For a sequence to be retained, a match of at least six nucleotides to both a V gene segment and a J gene segment was required. A rearrangement was called productive if the CDR3 had no stop codons and remained in frame with V and J, and every other rearrangement was called non-productive. CDR3 was defined by IMGT convention, running from the second conserved V-encoded cysteine to the conserved J-encoded phenylalanine. The earlier analysis of about 640 of the donors excluded any sequence lacking an unambiguous match to a single V gene segment. An earlier analysis of 450 to 650 of the donors called V segments functional above 56.7% productive rearrangements and segregating when the between-donor standard deviation exceeded 5%. A statistical classification framework was built for diagnosing cytomegalovirus status from the catalog of TCR beta chain sequences. In a later analysis, TCR nucleotide sequences were compared against IMGT/GENE-DB human TR gene sequences so that V and J genes could be assigned. Using the TCRdist pipeline, a later analysis assigned CDR3 sequences along with most-parsimonious VDJ recombination scenarios. In a later analysis, every TCR beta chain was defined by the combination of its CDR3 amino acid sequence and its V-gene family, and reads without a unique V-gene family were dropped. A later analysis removed several hundred highly shared, low-generation-probability nucleotide sequences to deal with suspected cross-contamination and a sequencing artifact. In a later analysis, a clonal expansion index was calculated for each public chain from normalized within-repertoire ranks of inferred template counts. In a later analysis, generation probabilities were computed using a VDJ recombination model fitted to out-of-frame rearrangements, and the results were checked against IGoR. A later analysis scored TCR-TCR, TCR-HLA and TCR-CMV co-occurrence with hypergeometric tests, applying a repertoire-size bias correction to TCR pairs. In a later analysis, false discovery rates were estimated by permuting HLA or CMV assignments 20 times. In a later analysis, co-occurring TCRs were grouped using DBSCAN, with TCRdist sequence similarity added in when clustering inside HLA-allele-positive subsets. Co-occurrence clustering excluded repertoires with fewer than 30,000 or more than 120,000 public chains, plus five with anomalous nucleotide sharing. TCRdb provides this immuneACCESS table in a form limited to in-frame rearrangements. Some clones are lacking; in checked studies, under half of them reflect an unresolved V gene, and why the rest are absent is not known. Clonal size and the V and J genes are those of that table, whereas D and trimming came from the DNA. The sample records around 110,000 clones, approximately 70% of which are singletons. The ten largest make up roughly 10% of the sample.

The cohort was made up of about 610 healthy bone marrow donors. All cohort members were sampled while nominally healthy, although unrecorded immune exposures were likely present. The donor was CMV seropositive and was included in the group of 250 to 300 seropositive cohort members. Each donor provided a peripheral blood sample, and peripheral blood mononuclear cells were used for TCR beta sequencing. The Qiagen DNeasy Blood Extraction Kit was used to extract genomic DNA from the blood cell samples. The sample consisted of PBMCs. This sequence was found in a woman aged 40 to 50 in good health and CMV-seropositive. The chain employs TRBV10-3 and TRBJ2-1; 13 bases in between match TRBD2. The DNA sequence is given as TGTGCCATCAGTCAGACCGGGACTAGCGGGACCTACAATGAGCAGCTCTTC. It specifies CAISQTGTSGTYNEQLF.